The 20 T cell receptor beta chains listed next were all sequenced from one sample in a study of OX40 agonist ivuxolimab in advanced cancers. Sequenced by immunoSEQ multiplex PCR; TCRdb stores in-frame clones only, minus some. The sample holds approximately 56,000 clones; over 80% are singletons and the top ten take roughly 1.8%. Sample: CD4+ or CD8+ T cells sorted from blood, taken in a trial of the OX40 agonist ivuxolimab. Every receptor here comes from an adult with an advanced solid tumor such as melanoma, head and neck, liver or kidney cancer.

This clone occurred a few times. This chain joins TRBV4-1 and TRBJ2-2; D remains ambiguous. The CDR3 loop spans 13 amino acids. The germline CDR1 and CDR2 sequences are MGHRA and YSYEKL. V was shortened by 4 bases and J by 5 bases, with 8 bases between the two germline ends. Written as DNA, the CDR3 is TGCGCCAGCAGCCGAACCCGGACCGGGGAGCTGTTTTTT. This gives the protein CASSRTRTGELFF.

The chain combines TRBV5-1 with TRBJ2-7; possible D gene TRBD2, 5 bases. With 4 bases removed from V and 0 bases from J, the gap between germline ends came to 14 bases. The CDR3 length is 15 residues. The germline V gene encodes CDR1 SGHRS and CDR2 YFSETQ. CDR3 protein: CASSPGLTSSYEQYV. The CDR3 coding sequence is TGCGCCAGCAGCCCTGGACTGACCAGCTCCTACGAGCAGTACGTC.

This sequence joins TRBV2 and TRBJ2-3, with D possibly TRBD2 on 6 matching bases. The germline V and J ends were trimmed by 8 bases and 0 bases, with 15 bases remaining between them. This CDR3 has 15 amino acids. Germline assignment: CDR1 SNHLY and CDR2 FYNNEI. The CDR3 sequence: CASAGTGSSTDTQYF. The DNA for the CDR3 is TGTGCCAGCGCGGGGACTGGATCTAGCACAGATACGCAGTATTTT. Filled out from reference TRBV2 and TRBJ2-3, the complete variable domain reads EPEVTQTPSHQVTQMGQEVILRCVPISNHLYFYWYRQILGQKVEFLVSFYNNEISEKSEIFDDQFSVERPDGSNFTLKIRSTKLEDSAMYFCASAGTGSSTDTQYFGPGTRLTVL.

This clone was observed once. This chain joins TRBV29-1 and TRBJ1-1; D is perhaps TRBD1 (6 bases). V was trimmed by 7 bases and J by 0 bases, leaving 12 bases between them. The V gene's germline CDR1 is SQVTM and CDR2 ANQGSEA. The CDR3 consists of 13 residues. CDR3 DNA sequence: TGCAGCGGTTCTGGGGGCATGAACACTGAAGCTTTCTTT. Its translation is CSGSGGMNTEAFF.

The J gene is TRBJ2-1, the V gene TRBV7-2, with 7 bases that match TRBD1. The CDR3 consists of 16 residues. The V segment lost 1 base and the J segment 2 bases; nucleotides outside the gene matches: 5. Germline CDR1 and CDR2: SGHTA and FQGNSA. The CDR3 loop is CASSLGPGQPYNEQFF. The CDR3 nucleotides are TGTGCCAGCAGCTTAGGACCGGGACAGCCCTACAATGAGCAGTTCTTC.

The genes are TRBV4-1 and TRBJ2-4, with D uncertain. CDR3 length: 15 residues. V was pared by 1 base and J by 3 bases, with 10 bases between. Germline CDR1 MGHRA, CDR2 YSYEKL. CDR3 region: CASSQGWFDKNIQYF. The CDR3 coding sequence is TGCGCCAGCAGCCAAGGGTGGTTTGACAAAAACATTCAGTACTTC.

DNA for the CDR3: TGTGCCATCCTTGGGGCGCGTCTCACAGATACGCAGTATTTT. Its protein is CAILGARLTDTQYF. The V and J genes are TRBV2 and TRBJ2-3; D is possibly TRBD1 (5 bases). The V gene's germline CDR1 is SNHLY and CDR2 FYNNEI. CDR3 length equals 14 residues. Trimming removed 10 bases at V and 2 bases at J, with 16 bases between.

The chain links TRBV5-1 to TRBJ2-1, with 7 bases matching TRBD2. CDR1 SGHRS and CDR2 YFSETQ come from the germline V gene. The V segment lost 4 bases and the J segment 9 bases; nucleotides outside the gene matches: 10. The CDR3 is 14 amino acids. CDR3 protein: CASSPGFSGGEQFF. The CDR3 nucleotides are TGCGCCAGCAGCCCCGGTTTCTCGGGGGGTGAGCAGTTCTTC.

The rearrangement links TRBV6-5 to TRBJ2-2; D possibly corresponds to TRBD2 (6 bases). The V end lost 7 bases, the J end lost 8 bases, and 20 bases lay between the germline ends. The CDR3 has 15 amino acids. In germline, CDR1 is MNHEY, CDR2 SVGAGI. CDR3 coding DNA: TGTGCCAGCAAAGATTCGCGGGGACTGTGGGGGGAGCTGTTTTTT. Encoded protein: CASKDSRGLWGELFF.

The chain recombines TRBV6-1 with TRBJ2-3; 10 bases line up with TRBD2. Germline V gene lookup returns CDR1 MNHNS and CDR2 SASEGT. The J segment lost 4 bases and the V segment lost 7 bases, leaving 8 bases of the junction unmatched. The CDR3 runs 15 residues. This CDR3 reads CASTGVAGGSDTQYF. The CDR3 coding sequence is TGTGCCAGCACCGGAGTAGCGGGAGGCTCAGATACGCAGTATTTT.

J is TRBJ2-6 and V is TRBV5-6; 11 positions match TRBD1. Trimming cost V 4 bases and J 1 base; bases outside gene matches: 7. CDR1 is SGHDT and CDR2 is YYEEEE in the germline V gene. There are 18 residues in the CDR3. In nucleotides, the CDR3 is TGTGCCAGCAGCCCCCGGACAGGGGGCGCTTCTGGGGCCAACGTCCTGACTTTC. It is translated as CASSPRTGGASGANVLTF.

This chain uses TRBV19 with TRBJ1-6; D may be TRBD1 (5 bases). The CDR3 covers 17 residues. The V gene lost 3 bases and the J gene lost 8 bases, with 20 bases spanning the gap. Per the germline V gene, CDR1 is LNHDA and CDR2 is SQIVND (reference sequence). The CDR3: CASSITHTRVGDSPLHF. DNA for the CDR3: TGTGCCAGTAGTATTACCCATACCCGGGTGGGGGATTCACCCCTCCACTTT.

As DNA, the CDR3 is TGCGCCAGCAGCTTCCTGGGGACTAGCGGCACAGATACGCAGTATTTT. This sequence encodes CASSFLGTSGTDTQYF. The rearrangement links TRBV5-1 to TRBJ2-3; TRBD2 agrees at 10 bases. Germline V gives CDR1 SGHRS, CDR2 YFSETQ. The V and J ends lost 2 bases and 1 base, in that order; junction bases with no gene match: 4. This CDR3 has 16 residues.

The chain couples TRBV28 to TRBJ2-7; 7 bases agree with TRBD2. Germline CDR1 reads MDHEN; CDR2 reads SYDVKM. Trimming took 7 bases from V and 0 from J; bases not matched to a gene: 6. The CDR3 spans 14 residues. This CDR3 is CASNMGGSSYEQYF. The CDR3 region has the DNA TGTGCCAGCAACATGGGGGGGAGCTCCTACGAGCAGTACTTC.

The J gene is TRBJ1-4, the V gene TRBV11-2; D uncertain. The CDR3 runs to 15 residues. The V end lost 5 bases, the J end lost 7 bases, and 17 bases lay between the germline ends. Germline loops: CDR1 SGHAT, CDR2 FQNNGV. The CDR3 nucleotides read TGTGCCAGCAGCCCGGTGCCGCGACAAATTGAAAAACTGTTTTTT. This encodes CASSPVPRQIEKLFF.

The genes are TRBV6-4 and TRBJ2-1, with D uncertain. Trimming left V 4 bases short and J 5 bases short, with 9 bases between. Germline assignment: CDR1 MRHNA and CDR2 SNTAGT. The length of the CDR3 is 13 residues. The CDR3 sequence is CASSVHPNNEQFF. In DNA, the CDR3 is TGTGCCAGCAGTGTCCACCCTAACAATGAGCAGTTCTTC.

The chain employs TRBV5-6 and TRBJ2-1; the match to TRBD2 covers 13 bases. The CDR3 runs 16 residues. Germline CDR1 and CDR2: SGHDT and YYEEEE. The junction had 9 bases not matched to a gene; V was cut back by 2 bases and J by 10 bases. The chain's CDR3 is CASSLLRTSGRGEQFF. The CDR3 region has the DNA TGTGCCAGCAGCTTACTCCGGACTAGCGGGAGAGGGGAGCAGTTCTTC.

This clone was seen a few times. This chain links TRBV4-2 with TRBJ1-1; D gene ambiguous. Germline assignment: CDR1 LGHNA and CDR2 YNFKEQ. The CDR3 has 14 amino acids. Trimming took 1 base from V and 4 from J, leaving 10 bases between them. CDR3 DNA sequence: TGTGCCAGCAGCCAAGTAGGGTCGATCACTGAAGCTTTCTTT. Translated, it gives CASSQVGSITEAFF.

The chain combines TRBV7-2 with TRBJ1-1, with unresolved D. V gave up 1 base and J gave up 0 bases, with 6 bases separating them. The germline gives CDR1 SGHTA, CDR2 FQGNSA. The CDR3 is 14 amino acids. The DNA for the CDR3 is TGTGCCAGCAGCTTAGGCCAGTTGAACACTGAAGCTTTCTTT. It is translated as CASSLGQLNTEAFF. The full variable domain, its missing parts supplied by reference TRBV7-2 and TRBJ1-1, is GAGVSQSPSNKVTEKGKDVELRCDPISGHTALYWYRQSLGQGLEFLIYFQGNSAPDKSGLPSDRFSAERTGGSVSTLTIQRTQQEDSAVYLCASSLGQLNTEAFFGQGTRLTVV.

This clone was recorded a few times. The chain joins TRBV30 to TRBJ2-2, with 7 bases identical to TRBD1. The CDR3 covers 14 residues. Germline assignment: CDR1 GTSNPN and CDR2 SVGIG (reference sequence). V was clipped by 1 base and J by 3 bases; unmatched bases: 2. CDR3 sequence: CAWSGDRDTGELFF. The CDR3 DNA sequence: TGTGCCTGGAGTGGTGACAGGGACACCGGGGAGCTGTTTTTT.